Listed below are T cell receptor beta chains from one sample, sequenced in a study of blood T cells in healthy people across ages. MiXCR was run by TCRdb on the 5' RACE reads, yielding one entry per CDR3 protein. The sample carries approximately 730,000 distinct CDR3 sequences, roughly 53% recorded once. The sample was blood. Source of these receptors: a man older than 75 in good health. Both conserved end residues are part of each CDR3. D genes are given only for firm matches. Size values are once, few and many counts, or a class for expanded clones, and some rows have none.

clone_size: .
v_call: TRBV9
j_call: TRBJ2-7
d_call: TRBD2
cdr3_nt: TGTGCCAGCAGCGTAGGCCCAGCGGGAGCTTCCTACGAGCAGTACTTC
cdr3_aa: CASSVGPAGASYEQYF

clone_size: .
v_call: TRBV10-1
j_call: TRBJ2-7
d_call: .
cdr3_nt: TGCGCCAGCAGCCCAACGCGGGGTCAGGACTCCTACGAGCAGTACTTC
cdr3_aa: CASSPTRGQDSYEQYF

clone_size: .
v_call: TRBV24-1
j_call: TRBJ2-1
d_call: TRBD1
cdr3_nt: TGTGCCACCAGTGACGCCGGGACAGGGGCTTGGGTTGAGCAGTTCTTC
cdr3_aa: CATSDAGTGAWVEQFF

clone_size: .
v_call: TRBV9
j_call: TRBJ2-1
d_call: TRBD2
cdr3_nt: TGTGCCAGCAGCGTAGGGGGAGCGGGAGGGTACAATGAGCAGTTCTTC
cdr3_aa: CASSVGGAGGYNEQFF

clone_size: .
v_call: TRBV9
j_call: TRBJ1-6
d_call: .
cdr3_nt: TGTGCCAGCGGGCAGATCTATAATTCACCCCTCCACTTT
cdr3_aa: CASGQIYNSPLHF

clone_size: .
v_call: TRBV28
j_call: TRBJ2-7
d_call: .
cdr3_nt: TGTGCCAGCAGCCGAAGGGGGGCTGCCTACGGGCAGTACTTC
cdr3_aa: CASSRRGAAYGQYF

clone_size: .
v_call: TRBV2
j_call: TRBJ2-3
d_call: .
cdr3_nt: TGTGCCAGCAGTCCAGCCAGATACGCGTATTTT
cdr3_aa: CASSPARYAYF

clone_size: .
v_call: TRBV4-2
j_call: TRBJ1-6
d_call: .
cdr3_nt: TGTGCCAGCAGCCGAGACGATGGGAATTCACCCCTCCACTTT
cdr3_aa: CASSRDDGNSPLHF

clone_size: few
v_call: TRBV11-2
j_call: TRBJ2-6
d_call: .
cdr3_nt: TGTGCCAGCAGCTTAGGCCCCAGACGTGCGCTCGGCAGCTCCGTTAGGGCCAACGTCCTGACTTTC
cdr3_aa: CASSLGPRRALGSSVRANVLTF

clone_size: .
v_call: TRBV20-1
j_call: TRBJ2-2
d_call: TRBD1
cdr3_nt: TGCAGTGCTAAGAGGACAGGGGGTACCGGGGAGCTGTTTTTT
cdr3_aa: CSAKRTGGTGELFF

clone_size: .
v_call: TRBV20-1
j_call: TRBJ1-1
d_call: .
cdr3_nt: TGCAGTGCTAGGGTACGGGCGTTGAACACTGGAGCTTTCTTT
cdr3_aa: CSARVRALNTGAFF

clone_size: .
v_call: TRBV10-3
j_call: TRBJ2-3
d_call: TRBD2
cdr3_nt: TGTGCCACCCACCCCCGGCGGGAGTCCACAGATACGCAGTATTTT
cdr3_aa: CATHPRRESTDTQYF

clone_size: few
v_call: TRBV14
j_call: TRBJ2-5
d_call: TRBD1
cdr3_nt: TGTGCCAGCAGCCTTATAACGACAGGGGAGACCCAGTACTTC
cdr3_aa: CASSLITTGETQYF

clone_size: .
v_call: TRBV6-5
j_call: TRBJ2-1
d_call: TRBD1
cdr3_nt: TGTGCCAGCACCCTAAGGACAGGGTTCTACAATGAGCAGTTCTTC
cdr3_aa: CASTLRTGFYNEQFF

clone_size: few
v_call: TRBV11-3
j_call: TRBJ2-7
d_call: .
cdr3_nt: TGTGCCAGCAGCCCCGGGACCCTCGGGGAGCAGTACTTC
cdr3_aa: CASSPGTLGEQYF

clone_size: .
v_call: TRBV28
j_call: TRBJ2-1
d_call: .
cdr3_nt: TGTGCCCGCGAATTCAATGAGCAGTTCTTC
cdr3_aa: CAREFNEQFF

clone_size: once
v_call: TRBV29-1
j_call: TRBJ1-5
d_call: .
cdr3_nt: TGCAGCGTTGTGGAGGGTTGGAATCAGCCCCAGCATTTT
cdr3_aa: CSVVEGWNQPQHF

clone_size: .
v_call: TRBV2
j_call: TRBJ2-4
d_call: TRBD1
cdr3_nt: TGTGCCAGCAGTACAGGGGCCCTCGGTCCTACAGCTGAGCAGTACTTC
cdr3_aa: CASSTGALGPTAEQYF

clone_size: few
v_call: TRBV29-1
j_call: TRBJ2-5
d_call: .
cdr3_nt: TGCAGCGTTGGCGGGAAAGGGGGACATAAAGAGACCCAGTACTTC
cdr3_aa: CSVGGKGGHKETQYF

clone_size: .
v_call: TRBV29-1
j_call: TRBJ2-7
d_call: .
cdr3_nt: TGCAGCGTCCGTGGGGCGTCCTACGAGCAGTACTTC
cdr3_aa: CSVRGASYEQYF

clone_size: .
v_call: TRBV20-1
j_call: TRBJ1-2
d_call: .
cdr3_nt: TGCAGTGCTAGAGATGGGCTGGCTGGCTACACCTTC
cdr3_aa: CSARDGLAGYTF